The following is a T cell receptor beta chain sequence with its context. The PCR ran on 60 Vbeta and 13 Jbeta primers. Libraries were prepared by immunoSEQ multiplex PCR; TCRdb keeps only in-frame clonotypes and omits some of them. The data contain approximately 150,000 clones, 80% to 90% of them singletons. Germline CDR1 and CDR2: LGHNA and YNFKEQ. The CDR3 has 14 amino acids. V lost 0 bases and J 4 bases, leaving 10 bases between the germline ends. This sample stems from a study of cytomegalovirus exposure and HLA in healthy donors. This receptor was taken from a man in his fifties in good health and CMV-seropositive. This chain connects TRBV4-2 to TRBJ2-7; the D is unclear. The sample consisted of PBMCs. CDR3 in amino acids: CASSQDRGSYEQYF. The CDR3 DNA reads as TGTGCCAGCAGCCAAGATCGAGGCAGTTACGAGCAGTACTTC.